This is a list of T cell receptor beta chains from one sample in a study of cytomegalovirus exposure and HLA in healthy donors. Sequencing used immunoSEQ multiplex PCR; TCRdb keeps in-frame clones, though not all of them. The table records about 160,000 clones, roughly 70% of them present only once. Input material: PBMCs. These receptors originate from a man aged 40-55 years in good health and CMV-seropositive. Each CDR3 is given with its conserved first and last residue. The D gene is left open where the match is weak. The size entry is marked missing in some rows and otherwise reads once, few, many or a size class.

J: TRBJ2-5
V: TRBV6-5
size: NA
D: TRBD1
CDR3: CASRPDRVQETQYF
DNA: TGTGCCAGCAGACCTGACAGGGTCCAAGAGACCCAGTACTTC

J: TRBJ1-2
V: TRBV5-4
size: few
D: NA
CDR3: CASSQGRRDPTNYGYTF
DNA: TGTGCCAGCAGCCAAGGGCGGAGGGACCCAACTAACTATGGCTACACCTTC

J: TRBJ2-7
V: TRBV4-2
size: once
D: NA
CDR3: CASSYGTPSSYEQYF
DNA: TGTGCCAGCAGTTACGGGACTCCGAGCTCCTACGAGCAGTACTTC

J: TRBJ2-3
V: TRBV4-3
size: many
D: TRBD2
CDR3: CASSPQLAGGPDTQYF
DNA: TGCGCCAGCAGCCCCCAACTAGCGGGGGGGCCAGATACGCAGTATTTT

J: TRBJ1-2
V: TRBV6-5
size: NA
D: NA
CDR3: CASSYNLDINYGYTF
DNA: TGTGCCAGCAGTTACAATCTGGACATAAACTATGGCTACACCTTC

J: TRBJ2-1
V: TRBV7-9
size: NA
D: TRBD1
CDR3: CASTLAQGIYNEQFF
DNA: TGTGCCAGCACGCTTGCACAGGGGATCTACAATGAGCAGTTCTTC

J: TRBJ1-2
V: TRBV19
size: once
D: TRBD1
CDR3: CASRSDRAEGYTF
DNA: TGTGCCAGCAGATCAGACAGGGCGGAGGGCTACACCTTC

J: TRBJ2-5
V: TRBV9
size: NA
D: TRBD2
CDR3: CASSSLAGGPETQYF
DNA: TGTGCCAGCAGCTCACTAGCGGGGGGCCCAGAGACCCAGTACTTC

J: TRBJ2-3
V: TRBV7-8
size: NA
D: NA
CDR3: CASRGDSTDTQYF
DNA: TGTGCCAGTCGAGGCGATAGCACAGATACGCAGTATTTT

J: TRBJ1-1
V: TRBV30
size: NA
D: TRBD1
CDR3: CAWSLTGLNTEAFF
DNA: TGTGCCTGGAGCTTGACAGGGTTGAACACTGAAGCTTTCTTT

J: TRBJ2-5
V: TRBV7-8
size: NA
D: NA
CDR3: CASSLGMRGRTRETQYF
DNA: TGTGCCAGCAGCTTAGGAATGCGGGGGCGAACCCGGGAGACCCAGTACTTC